A selection of T cell receptor beta chains follows, all from one sample in a study of blood T cell repertoires in COVID-19. The method was immunoSEQ multiplex PCR; TCRdb's version includes in-frame clones alone and lacks a portion of them. The table includes approximately 210,000 clones, 88% detected once. Material for sequencing was peripheral blood. The origin of the receptors is a man aged 70 or older with acute or convalescent COVID-19. Both conserved end residues are part of each CDR3. The order of the fields is CDR3 DNA, CDR3 protein, J gene, D gene, CDR3 length, V gene, clone size. A D gene is named only where the DNA matches it firmly. The size of a clone is reported for some rows only, either as once, few or many, or as a class for expanded clones.

CDR3 DNA: TGTGCCAGCAGCGCTAGAACAGGGTACACTGAAGCTTTCTTT; CDR3 protein: CASSARTGYTEAFF; J gene: TRBJ1-1; D gene: -; CDR3 length: 14; V gene: TRBV3-1/TRBV3-2; clone size: -
CDR3 DNA: TGTGCCAGCAGCCAAGACGACTCCGGTTCACCCCTCCACTTT; CDR3 protein: CASSQDDSGSPLHF; J gene: TRBJ1-6; D gene: -; CDR3 length: 14; V gene: TRBV4-2; clone size: -
CDR3 DNA: TGTGCCAGCAGCTTTAGGGGTACAGGGGGTTATAATTCACCCCTCCACTTT; CDR3 protein: CASSFRGTGGYNSPLHF; J gene: TRBJ1-6; D gene: TRBD1; CDR3 length: 17; V gene: TRBV5-6; clone size: -
CDR3 DNA: TGCGCCAGCAGCGTAGACAGTCCGTCCTACGAGCAGTACTTC; CDR3 protein: CASSVDSPSYEQYF; J gene: TRBJ2-7; D gene: -; CDR3 length: 14; V gene: TRBV5-1; clone size: -
CDR3 DNA: TGTGCCAGCAGCCCAGGGTGGAATCAGCCCCAGCATTTT; CDR3 protein: CASSPGWNQPQHF; J gene: TRBJ1-5; D gene: -; CDR3 length: 13; V gene: TRBV5-5; clone size: once
CDR3 DNA: TGTGCCAGCAGAGGGACAGGGAAAACTGAAGCTTTCTTT; CDR3 protein: CASRGTGKTEAFF; J gene: TRBJ1-1; D gene: TRBD1; CDR3 length: 13; V gene: TRBV6-5; clone size: -
CDR3 DNA: TGTGCCAGCAGCTTAGTGTTCCCAGGTGACGGCTACACCTTC; CDR3 protein: CASSLVFPGDGYTF; J gene: TRBJ1-2; D gene: -; CDR3 length: 14; V gene: TRBV7-9; clone size: -
CDR3 DNA: TGTGCCAGCAGCAGCTCCCCCTCTGGGGCCAACGTCCTGACTTTC; CDR3 protein: CASSSSPSGANVLTF; J gene: TRBJ2-6; D gene: -; CDR3 length: 15; V gene: TRBV7-9; clone size: -
CDR3 DNA: TGTGCCAGTAGTATAGCGGCGGGAACACCCTACAATGAGCAGTTCTTC; CDR3 protein: CASSIAAGTPYNEQFF; J gene: TRBJ2-1; D gene: -; CDR3 length: 16; V gene: TRBV19; clone size: -
CDR3 DNA: TGTGCTAGTTTCGAAGGGACTAATCAGCCCCAGCATTTT; CDR3 protein: CASFEGTNQPQHF; J gene: TRBJ1-5; D gene: -; CDR3 length: 13; V gene: TRBV12-5; clone size: -
CDR3 DNA: TGTGCCTGGAGTACCGCCTCAGGGGGCTCCTACAATGAGCAGTTCTTC; CDR3 protein: CAWSTASGGSYNEQFF; J gene: TRBJ2-1; D gene: TRBD1; CDR3 length: 16; V gene: TRBV30; clone size: -
CDR3 DNA: TGTGCCAGCAGTTTAACCTACTCGACAGGGGGCACTGAAGCTTTCTTT; CDR3 protein: CASSLTYSTGGTEAFF; J gene: TRBJ1-1; D gene: TRBD1; CDR3 length: 16; V gene: TRBV28; clone size: -
CDR3 DNA: TGCGCCAGCAGCCAAGGAGTAGCGGGAGAAAGCTACAATGAGCAGTTCTTC; CDR3 protein: CASSQGVAGESYNEQFF; J gene: TRBJ2-1; D gene: TRBD2; CDR3 length: 17; V gene: TRBV4-3; clone size: once
CDR3 DNA: TGTGCCAGCAGCACTATGACAGGGACTAACTATGGCTACACCTTC; CDR3 protein: CASSTMTGTNYGYTF; J gene: TRBJ1-2; D gene: TRBD1; CDR3 length: 15; V gene: TRBV5-4; clone size: -
CDR3 DNA: TGCAGTGCTAACCCTAGCGGGTTGGGGTTCTTC; CDR3 protein: CSANPSGLGFF; J gene: TRBJ2-4; D gene: TRBD2; CDR3 length: 11; V gene: TRBV20-1; clone size: -
CDR3 DNA: TGTGCCAGCGGGACAGGGGCGAACACCGGGGAGCTGTTTTTT; CDR3 protein: CASGTGANTGELFF; J gene: TRBJ2-2; D gene: TRBD1; CDR3 length: 14; V gene: TRBV6-5; clone size: -
CDR3 DNA: TGCAGCGTTGATGGTGGCGGGGGACAGGGGACTGAAGCTTTCTTT; CDR3 protein: CSVDGGGGQGTEAFF; J gene: TRBJ1-1; D gene: TRBD1; CDR3 length: 15; V gene: TRBV29-1; clone size: -
CDR3 DNA: TGTGCCACCAGTGACCCACAGGGAATCAACGGGGAGCTGTTTTTT; CDR3 protein: CATSDPQGINGELFF; J gene: TRBJ2-2; D gene: -; CDR3 length: 15; V gene: TRBV24-1; clone size: -
CDR3 DNA: TGCGCCAGCAGCCCTAAGACAGGTCCGCCGAACACCGGGGAGCTGTTTTTT; CDR3 protein: CASSPKTGPPNTGELFF; J gene: TRBJ2-2; D gene: -; CDR3 length: 17; V gene: TRBV4-3; clone size: -
CDR3 DNA: TGTGCCAGTAGTATACGAGAACGTAATGAAAAACTGTTTTTT; CDR3 protein: CASSIRERNEKLFF; J gene: TRBJ1-4; D gene: -; CDR3 length: 14; V gene: TRBV19; clone size: -
CDR3 DNA: TGTGCCAGCAGTTTACAGGGGCCGGGGATCGAGCAGTACTTC; CDR3 protein: CASSLQGPGIEQYF; J gene: TRBJ2-7; D gene: -; CDR3 length: 14; V gene: TRBV27; clone size: -
CDR3 DNA: TGCGCCAGCAGCCAACGGGACATGAATGAAAAACTGTTTTTT; CDR3 protein: CASSQRDMNEKLFF; J gene: TRBJ1-4; D gene: -; CDR3 length: 14; V gene: TRBV4-1; clone size: once
CDR3 DNA: TGTGCCAGCTCACCACGACAGGGAGGAGATGGCTACACCTTC; CDR3 protein: CASSPRQGGDGYTF; J gene: TRBJ1-2; D gene: TRBD1; CDR3 length: 14; V gene: TRBV18; clone size: -
CDR3 DNA: TGTGCCAGCAGCCCTACCGGGACACCCTTTGGTTATGGCTACACCTTC; CDR3 protein: CASSPTGTPFGYGYTF; J gene: TRBJ1-2; D gene: -; CDR3 length: 16; V gene: TRBV3-1/TRBV3-2; clone size: -
CDR3 DNA: TGCGCCAGCAGCACCCGGGGACAGAGCACAGATACGCAGTATTTT; CDR3 protein: CASSTRGQSTDTQYF; J gene: TRBJ2-3; D gene: TRBD1; CDR3 length: 15; V gene: TRBV5-1; clone size: once
CDR3 DNA: TGTGCCAGTAGTATGACGGGGAACACTGAAGCTTTCTTT; CDR3 protein: CASSMTGNTEAFF; J gene: TRBJ1-1; D gene: -; CDR3 length: 13; V gene: TRBV19; clone size: -
CDR3 DNA: TGTGCCAGCAGGGGAGACTGGATCAATGAGCAGTTCTTC; CDR3 protein: CASRGDWINEQFF; J gene: TRBJ2-1; D gene: -; CDR3 length: 13; V gene: TRBV27; clone size: -
CDR3 DNA: TGTGCCAGCAGCCCACTACAGGGGGCCAATTCACCCCTCCACTTT; CDR3 protein: CASSPLQGANSPLHF; J gene: TRBJ1-6; D gene: TRBD1; CDR3 length: 15; V gene: TRBV16; clone size: -
CDR3 DNA: TGCGCCAGCAGCTTGGACGGACTCGCTCAGCCCCAGCATTTT; CDR3 protein: CASSLDGLAQPQHF; J gene: TRBJ1-5; D gene: -; CDR3 length: 14; V gene: TRBV5-1; clone size: -
CDR3 DNA: TGTGCCAGCAGTGAAGAGGGGGCTGGGGCCAACGTCCTGACTTTC; CDR3 protein: CASSEEGAGANVLTF; J gene: TRBJ2-6; D gene: -; CDR3 length: 15; V gene: TRBV6-1; clone size: few
CDR3 DNA: TGTGCCACCATTGCTCAGGGCAGCTATGGCTACACCTTC; CDR3 protein: CATIAQGSYGYTF; J gene: TRBJ1-2; D gene: -; CDR3 length: 13; V gene: TRBV10-3; clone size: once
CDR3 DNA: TGTGCCAGCGGTCCCCTCCCGGGGTCAGGGGGTTTTATTTATGGCTACACCTTC; CDR3 protein: CASGPLPGSGGFIYGYTF; J gene: TRBJ1-2; D gene: TRBD1; CDR3 length: 18; V gene: TRBV28; clone size: -
CDR3 DNA: TGTGCCAGCAGGCGGGGACTAGCGGAGACCGGGGAGCTGTTTTTT; CDR3 protein: CASRRGLAETGELFF; J gene: TRBJ2-2; D gene: TRBD2; CDR3 length: 15; V gene: TRBV7-7; clone size: -
CDR3 DNA: TGTGCCAGCAGTTTATCCTACCAAGAGACCCAGTACTTC; CDR3 protein: CASSLSYQETQYF; J gene: TRBJ2-5; D gene: -; CDR3 length: 13; V gene: TRBV27; clone size: -
CDR3 DNA: TGTGCCAGCGACACGTTGGTAAACCAAGAGACCCAGTACTTC; CDR3 protein: CASDTLVNQETQYF; J gene: TRBJ2-5; D gene: -; CDR3 length: 14; V gene: TRBV5-5; clone size: -
CDR3 DNA: TGTGCCAGTGGGGCTGACAGGGAGGAGACCCAGTACTTC; CDR3 protein: CASGADREETQYF; J gene: TRBJ2-5; D gene: TRBD1; CDR3 length: 13; V gene: TRBV19; clone size: -
CDR3 DNA: TGCAGCGTTGAAGCACTACTAGCGGGAGGGTACAATGAGCAGTTCTTC; CDR3 protein: CSVEALLAGGYNEQFF; J gene: TRBJ2-1; D gene: TRBD2; CDR3 length: 16; V gene: TRBV29-1; clone size: -
CDR3 DNA: TGTGCCAGCAGCCCCGGGACAGGCGGGACCAAAAACATTCAGTACTTC; CDR3 protein: CASSPGTGGTKNIQYF; J gene: TRBJ2-4; D gene: TRBD1; CDR3 length: 16; V gene: TRBV5-4; clone size: -
CDR3 DNA: TGTGCCAGCAGCCAGGGTCTCTACAATGAGCAGTTCTTC; CDR3 protein: CASSQGLYNEQFF; J gene: TRBJ2-1; D gene: -; CDR3 length: 13; V gene: TRBV7-2; clone size: -
CDR3 DNA: TGTGCCAGCAGCCCGCTTAGGTGGGCTAGCATCTCCGGGGAGCTGTTTTTT; CDR3 protein: CASSPLRWASISGELFF; J gene: TRBJ2-2; D gene: -; CDR3 length: 17; V gene: TRBV3-1/TRBV3-2; clone size: -
CDR3 DNA: TGTGCCAGCAGTTTATTCTCCGGGACAGATGGCTACACCTTC; CDR3 protein: CASSLFSGTDGYTF; J gene: TRBJ1-2; D gene: TRBD1; CDR3 length: 14; V gene: TRBV27; clone size: few
CDR3 DNA: TGTGCCAGCAGCCCCTTAGCGGGAGGAGGGACAGATACGCAGTATTTT; CDR3 protein: CASSPLAGGGTDTQYF; J gene: TRBJ2-3; D gene: TRBD2; CDR3 length: 16; V gene: TRBV7-9; clone size: -
CDR3 DNA: TGTGCCAGCTCACCATTACAGGGCGAGACCCAGTACTTC; CDR3 protein: CASSPLQGETQYF; J gene: TRBJ2-5; D gene: -; CDR3 length: 13; V gene: TRBV18; clone size: -